Given below is one TCR beta chain in context. Its specificity is unknown. In the PCR, 60 Vbeta and 13 Jbeta primers were used. Sequenced by immunoSEQ multiplex PCR; TCRdb stores in-frame clones only, minus some. The table has 150,000 to 180,000 clones, 60% to 85% seen once; the top ten hold 4%. Per germline, CDR1 MDHEN and CDR2 SYDVKM. The V end was cut by 5 bases, the J end by 0 bases, with 20 bases between. The CDR3 is made up of 17 amino acids. The data were obtained in a study of cytomegalovirus exposure and HLA in healthy donors. Findings and caveats of the study: Some TCR beta chains (164 of them) were listed as cytomegalovirus-associated. Later analysis identified a missense DCLRE1C variant that was linked to TCR beta V- and J-gene trimming. Earlier findings revealed that most TCR beta V segments proved productive either about 87% or about 30% of the time. CMV serostatus was the only immune exposure information that was available.

The sequence was collected from a woman aged 40-49 years in good health and CMV-seronegative. The rearrangement joins TRBV28 to TRBJ2-7, with D perhaps TRBD1 (6 bases). Sequencing was carried out using PBMCs. CDR3: CASSHARGGSNSYEQYF. CDR3 nucleotides: TGTGCCAGCAGTCATGCCAGGGGCGGATCGAACTCCTACGAGCAGTACTTC.